A single sample gave rise to the 6 T cell receptor beta chains below, sequenced in a study of radiotherapy plus CTLA-4 blockade in lung cancer. Assay used: immunoSEQ multiplex PCR; TCRdb lists only in-frame clones, some missing. The data hold approximately 95,000 clones, with 75% to 90% observed a single time. The source material was peripheral blood, sampled from a patient treated with radiotherapy plus ipilimumab. These TCRs come from a human donor with non-small cell lung cancer who had a partial response to radiotherapy plus ipilimumab.

The V call is TRBV27, the J call TRBJ2-1; 7 bases align to TRBD1. With 4 bases clipped from V and 8 bases from J, the junction kept 17 bases outside the gene matches. CDR1 and CDR2 from the germline V gene are MNHEY and SMNVEV (reference sequence). The CDR3 spans 17 residues. The CDR3 DNA reads TGTGCCAGCAGTTGCCCCCTGGGACAGACCCTTTTCCATGAGCAGTTCTTC. This encodes CASSCPLGQTLFHEQFF.

CDR3 DNA sequence: TGTGCCAGCTCCCAGGGGGGAAACACTGAAGCTTTCTTT. Protein: CASSQGGNTEAFF. This chain links TRBV18 with TRBJ1-1; 7 nucleotides align to TRBD1. CDR1 is KGHSH and CDR2 is LQKENI in the germline V gene. V lost 6 bases and J lost 2; bases outside the gene matches: 3. This CDR3 comprises 13 residues.

This chain links TRBV6-6 with TRBJ2-7; 8 nucleotides align to TRBD2. Trimming removed 5 bases from V and 6 bases from J; junction bases left unmatched: 6. CDR3 length: 13 amino acids. Germline values: CDR1 MNHNY, CDR2 SVGAGI (reference sequence). Written as DNA, the CDR3 is TGTGCCAGCAGTCGGGCGGGGGGAAGCGAGCAGTACTTC. Its translation is CASSRAGGSEQYF.

This clone appeared a single time. The chain employs TRBV18 and TRBJ2-7; 12 bases map to TRBD1. CDR1 and CDR2 (germline): KGHSH, LQKENI. The CDR3 consists of 15 residues. The trim removed 3 bases at V and 2 bases at J, leaving 2 bases unmatched. CDR3 loop: CASSPGQGAAYEQYF. CDR3 sequence (DNA): TGTGCCAGCTCACCGGGACAGGGGGCCGCCTACGAGCAGTACTTC.

The chain uses TRBV4-2 and TRBJ2-5; D perhaps matches TRBD2 (5 bases). V lost 2 bases and J lost 1, with 8 bases in between. The CDR3 spans 14 residues. Germline lookup yields CDR1 LGHNA and CDR2 YNFKEQ. CDR3 in amino acids: CASSQLASQETQYF. The CDR3 coding sequence is TGTGCCAGCAGCCAATTAGCGTCCCAAGAGACCCAGTACTTC.

V gene TRBV7-9 combines with J gene TRBJ2-1, with 7 bases matching TRBD1. The CDR3 runs 15 residues. The J segment lost 2 bases and the V segment lost 1 base, leaving 2 bases of the junction unmatched. Germline lookup yields CDR1 SEHNR and CDR2 FQNEAQ (reference sequence). CDR3 protein: CASSLGQGPYNEQFF. The CDR3 DNA reads as TGTGCCAGCAGCTTAGGACAGGGACCCTACAATGAGCAGTTCTTC.